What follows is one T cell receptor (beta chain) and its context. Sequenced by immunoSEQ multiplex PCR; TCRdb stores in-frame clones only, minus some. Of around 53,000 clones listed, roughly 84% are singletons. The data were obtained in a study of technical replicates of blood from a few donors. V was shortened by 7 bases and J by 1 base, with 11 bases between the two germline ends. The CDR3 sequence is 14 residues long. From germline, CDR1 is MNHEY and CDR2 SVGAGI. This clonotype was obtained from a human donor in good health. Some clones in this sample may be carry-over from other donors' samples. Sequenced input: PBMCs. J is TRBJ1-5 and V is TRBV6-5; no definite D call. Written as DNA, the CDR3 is TGTGCCAGCAACCCCCTCGGGAGCAATCAGCCCCAGCATTTT. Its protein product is CASNPLGSNQPQHF.